What follows describes a single TCR beta chain. What it binds is not known. This sample includes further DNA sequences coding for the same CDR3. The sample originates from a study of shared clonotypes between healthy human individuals. Notes on the study in general: Clonotypes which were not shared had lower generation probabilities than clonotypes that all four donors shared.

Clones were sequenced by immunoSEQ multiplex PCR, and TCRdb holds only the in-frame ones, with some missing. The sample yields about 2 million clones, about 95% seen once. The V end lost 1 base, the J end lost 4 bases, and 3 bases lay between the germline ends. Germline V gene sequence: CDR1 SGHAT, CDR2 FQNNGV. The CDR3 covers 12 residues. As defined, naive CD8 cells were CD45RO-negative and positively selected for CCR7, with terminally differentiated effector memory CD45RA+ cells excluded. The source material was naive CD8+ T cells sorted from blood. This receptor was identified in a man in his late teens or twenties in good health. V and J are TRBV11-2 and TRBJ2-3, with unresolved D. CDR3 amino acids: CASSLVPDTQYF. The CDR3 DNA is TGTGCCAGCAGCTTAGTGCCAGATACGCAGTATTTT.